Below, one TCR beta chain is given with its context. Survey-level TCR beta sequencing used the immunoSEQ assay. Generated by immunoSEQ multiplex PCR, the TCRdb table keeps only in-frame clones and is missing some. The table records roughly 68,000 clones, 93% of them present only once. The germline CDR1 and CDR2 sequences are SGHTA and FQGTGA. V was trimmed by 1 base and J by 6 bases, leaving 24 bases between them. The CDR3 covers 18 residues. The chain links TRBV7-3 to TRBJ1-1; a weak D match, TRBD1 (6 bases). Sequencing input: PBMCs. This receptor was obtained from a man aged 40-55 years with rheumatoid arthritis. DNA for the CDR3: TGTGCCAGCAGCTTAATGGGCCCCGGACGACAGAGGGGGGCTGAAGCTTTCTTT. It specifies CASSLMGPGRQRGAEAFF.